This T cell receptor beta chain was sequenced for a study of blood T cell repertoires in COVID-19 (dated by TCRdb to the early 2020s). For the wider study: The collaborator samples originated in the United States, Italy and Spain and spanned the acute and convalescent phases of COVID-19. The material from the prospective study consisted of cDNA or gDNA derived from T cells, B-cell-depleted T cells, or PBMCs. The repertoires were released in a freely available public database meant as a resource for research on the immune response to SARS-CoV-2. The dataset comprised deeply sampled blood TCRbeta repertoires from subjects exposed to, actively infected with, or recovered from COVID-19. The samples were drawn from two sources: the first 160 participants of the ongoing ImmuneRACE study, and some 1,300 subjects contributed by 6 global collaborators. HLA class I and class II types, where available, came from metadata supplied by the sample provider rather than from assay-based typing. Sample metadata almost always included a de-identified subject ID, COVID-19 status, age in years and sex.

What the study reported, not specific to this receptor: How much clinical and demographic metadata was included differed by source and by participant, and the metadata was provided uncurated.

Whole blood was collected in K2EDTA tubes by collaborating institutions according to the institutions' own protocols. For TCRbeta analysis, collaborator samples were shipped as frozen whole blood, as isolated PBMCs, or as DNA extracted from either sample type. TCRbeta CDR3 regions were amplified from genomic DNA by means of the immunoSEQ Assay, a bias-controlled multiplex PCR. As for the authors' bioinformatics: Within the assay, amplification of reference gene primers was used to estimate how many nucleated cells each sample contained. To quantify the absolute abundance of each unique TCRbeta CDR3 rearrangement, sequence reads were collapsed and filtered. For each sample, productive Simpson clonality was calculated by taking the square root of Simpson's diversity index across productive rearrangements. Held by TCRdb, this immuneACCESS table contains in-frame sequences only and omits some clones. Under half of the omission traces to an unresolved V gene where checked; the cause of the rest is unknown. V and J calls and clone size are copied from that table; D and trimming were computed from the DNA. This sample holds tens of thousands of clones; approximately 87% were observed only once. Over 4% of the sample goes to the ten largest clones.

Note on this clone: The antigen it recognizes is unknown. Within one base of it there is no much larger clone, and no base qualities were kept.

The receptor was derived from a human donor in a cohort sampled during active COVID-19. The material sequenced was peripheral blood.

The DNA is TGTGCCAGCTCACAATGGCGGGAAAATACGCAGTATTTT. Translated, it reads CASSQWRENTQYF. The V and J genes are TRBV18 and TRBJ2-3; the D region possibly corresponds to TRBD2 (6 bases align). The CDR3 starts with the cysteine, ends with the phenylalanine, and has 13 residues. Of all the DNA, just the CDR3 is kept, 39 bases in frame from base 1. V drops 4 bases and J drops 7 bases, leaving 12 bases in between. For CDR1 and CDR2, the germline V gene lists KGHSH and LQKENI.